The 26 T cell receptor beta chains listed next were all sequenced from one sample in a study of blood T cell repertoires in COVID-19. TCRdb's copy holds only in-frame clones and misses some; the assay was immunoSEQ multiplex PCR. The sample lists 400,000 to 550,000 clones; nearly 90% were seen once. The specimen was PBMCs or T cells enriched from blood (not recorded which). The receptors here all came from a woman in her late teens or twenties with acute COVID-19.

The V gene is TRBV2, the J gene TRBJ2-3; 9 nucleotides align to TRBD2. The CDR3 has 19 amino acids. CDR1 and CDR2 (germline): SNHLY, FYNNEI. Trimming took 2 bases from V and 4 from J; bases not matched to a gene: 16. CDR3 amino acids: CASSEIVSGRLLEADTQYF. The CDR3 nucleotides read TGTGCCAGCAGTGAAATCGTTAGCGGGAGATTACTTGAGGCAGATACGCAGTATTTT.

CDR3 amino acids: CAWSWGARNQPQHF. In DNA form, the CDR3 reads TGTGCCTGGAGCTGGGGCGCTCGCAATCAGCCCCAGCATTTT. The rearrangement joins TRBV30 to TRBJ1-5; D is perhaps TRBD1 (5 bases). Germline V lookup: CDR1 GTSNPN, CDR2 SVGIG (reference sequence). This CDR3 has 14 residues. Trimming cost V 3 bases and J 2 bases, with 11 bases left between them. The complete variable domain, with remaining parts taken from reference TRBV30 and TRBJ1-5, reads SQTIHQWPATLVQPVGSPLSLECTVEGTSNPNLYWYRQAAGRGLQLLFYSVGIGQISSEVPQNLSASRPQDRQFILSSKKLLLSDSGFYLCAWSWGARNQPQHFGDGTRLSIL.

In its sample, this clone was seen a few times. The V call is TRBV6-5, the J call TRBJ1-4, with D uncertain. This CDR3 spans 13 amino acids. Germline V CDR1 and CDR2: MNHEY, SVGAGI. The V end lost 8 bases, the J end lost 7 bases, and 14 bases lay between the germline ends. CDR3 in DNA: TGTGCCAGCGGATCACAGATGGGTGAAAAACTGTTTTTT. This codes for CASGSQMGEKLFF.

The chain couples TRBV5-8 to TRBJ2-7, with 8 bases matching TRBD1. J was trimmed by 3 bases and V by 0 bases; bases with no gene match: 8. Germline V gives CDR1 SGHTS, CDR2 YDEGEE. The CDR3 consists of 16 residues. The CDR3 loop is CASSLGWGTGDYEQYF. CDR3 DNA: TGTGCCAGCAGCTTGGGGTGGGGGACAGGTGACTACGAGCAGTACTTC. Full variable domain (missing parts from reference TRBV5-8 and TRBJ2-7): EAGVTQSPTHLIKTRGQQATLRCSPISGHTSVYWYQQALGLGLQFLLWYDEGEERNRGNFPPRFSGRQFPNYSSELNVNALELEDSALYLCASSLGWGTGDYEQYFGPGTRLTVT.

This clone was picked up one time. J is TRBJ2-7 and V is TRBV7-2, with TRBD1 identical over 8 bases. The CDR3 contains 15 residues. Trimming at V came to 0 bases and at J to 5 bases, leaving 6 bases not matched to a gene. Germline V gene data show CDR1 as SGHTA and CDR2 as FQGNSA. The DNA for the CDR3 is TGTGCCAGCAGCTTAGCCGGGACAGGCCCACACGAGCAGTACTTC. Its protein product is CASSLAGTGPHEQYF.

This clone was detected only a few times. The gene calls are TRBV6-1 and TRBJ1-3; a weak D match, TRBD1 (6 bases). Deletions cut 2 bases from V and 1 base from J, with 12 bases between. The CDR3 consists of 16 residues. Looked up from germline, CDR1 is MNHNS and CDR2 is SASEGT. CDR3 in amino acids: CASSERSRGSGNTIYF. The DNA for the CDR3 is TGTGCCAGCAGTGAACGTAGCAGGGGTTCTGGAAACACCATATATTTT.

This clone came up once. The chain recombines TRBV3-1 (or the pseudogene TRBV3-2) with TRBJ2-1, with 7 nucleotides matching TRBD1. The trim removed 4 bases at V and 5 bases at J, leaving 8 bases unmatched. CDR3 length: 15 amino acids. The germline CDR1 and CDR2 sequences are LGHDT and YNNKEL (reference sequence). The CDR3 region is CASSRGQLVDNEQFF. CDR3 DNA sequence: TGTGCCAGCAGCCGGGGACAGCTAGTGGACAATGAGCAGTTCTTC.

This clone is a singleton in its sample. CDR3 nucleotide sequence: TGTGCCTCAGCAGGTAGCGGGACAAATGAGCAGTTCTTC. Translating it yields CASAGSGTNEQFF. The V gene is TRBV25-1, the J gene TRBJ2-1; 8 bases are a match to TRBD2. Germline-derived CDR1 and CDR2 are MGHDK and SYGVNS. CDR3 length: 13 amino acids. V shed 11 bases, J shed 7 bases, and the junction held 10 bases outside the gene matches.

The chain has TRBV28 and TRBJ2-1, with D perhaps matching TRBD2 (5 bases). V was cut by 7 bases and J by 5 bases, with 12 bases left in between. The CDR3 totals 13 residues. Germline CDR1 reads MDHEN; CDR2 reads SYDVKM. CDR3 sequence reads: CASTTTIHNEQFF. Here the CDR3 DNA reads TGTGCCAGCACGACTACTATCCACAATGAGCAGTTCTTC.

This clone occurred once. This sequence joins TRBV2 and TRBJ1-4, with no clear D. This CDR3 comprises 13 residues. Trimming cost V 6 bases and J 4 bases, with 9 bases left between them. The V gene's germline CDR1 is SNHLY and CDR2 FYNNEI. CDR3 in DNA: TGTGCCAGCAGGGATGGCGGTAATGAAAAACTGTTTTTT. Translating gives CASRDGGNEKLFF.

J is TRBJ1-2 and V is TRBV12-3 or TRBV12-4; D gene uncertain. The germline V and J ends were trimmed by 3 bases and 8 bases, with 13 bases remaining between them. The CDR3 sequence is 13 residues long. This CDR3 is CASSFTGKEGYTF. The CDR3 nucleotides are TGTGCCAGCAGTTTTACGGGAAAGGAGGGCTACACCTTC.

The chain employs TRBV7-9 and TRBJ1-2; 9 bases are shared with TRBD1. V gave up 4 bases and J gave up 4 bases; unmatched junction bases: 7. The germline gives CDR1 SEHNR, CDR2 FQNEAQ (reference sequence). The CDR3 loop spans 15 amino acids. CDR3 bases: TGTGCCAGCAGCTCAGGACAGGGGAGGGCCTATGGCTACACCTTC. Translation gives CASSSGQGRAYGYTF.

This sequence joins TRBV29-1 and TRBJ2-7, with TRBD2 matching over 10 bases. Germline V CDR1 and CDR2: SQVTM, ANQGSEA. Trimming cost V 3 bases and J 3 bases; bases outside gene matches: 11. The CDR3 runs to 16 residues. CDR3 sequence: CSVEGLAGADYYEQYF. The CDR3 region has the DNA TGCAGCGTTGAGGGGCTAGCGGGGGCCGATTACTACGAGCAGTACTTC.

The genes are TRBV21-1 and TRBJ1-1; no DNA check was done on the table's D call, TRBD1. TRBV21-1 is assigned pseudogene status. This CDR3 comprises 15 residues. CDR3 residues: CASSVGQGRGTEAFF. The CDR3 nucleotides are TGTGCCAGCAGCGTCGGACAGGGACGGGGCACTGAAGCTTTCTTT.

The count of this clone is one. This chain uses TRBV5-4 with TRBJ2-7, with 8 positions matching TRBD1. Germline CDR1 SGHNT, CDR2 YYREEE (reference sequence). The CDR3 sequence is 15 residues long. Losses at the gene ends were 4 bases for V and 3 bases for J; bases not matched to a gene: 9. This chain's CDR3 is CASSIGTGGNYEQYF. In DNA form, the CDR3 reads TGTGCCAGCAGCATTGGGACAGGAGGTAACTACGAGCAGTACTTC. The variable domain in full, with the rest retrieved from reference TRBV5-4 and TRBJ2-7, is ETGVTQSPTHLIKTRGQQVTLRCSSQSGHNTVSWYQQALGQGPQFIFQYYREEENGRGNFPPRFSGLQFPNYSSELNVNALELDDSALYLCASSIGTGGNYEQYFGPGTRLTVT.

This sequence joins TRBV16 and TRBJ2-2; 13 nucleotides line up with TRBD2. The V gene's germline CDR1 is KGHSY and CDR2 FQNENV. J was trimmed by 2 bases and V by 4 bases; bases with no gene match: 4. This CDR3 spans 17 amino acids. CDR3: CASSRRGLAGNTGELFF. CDR3 DNA sequence: TGTGCCAGCAGCCGGAGGGGACTAGCGGGAAACACCGGGGAGCTGTTTTTT.

In this sample, this clone turned up once. The chain recombines TRBV5-1 with TRBJ1-1, with D perhaps matching TRBD1 (5 bases). Germline values: CDR1 SGHRS, CDR2 YFSETQ. The V end was cut by 2 bases, the J end by 6 bases, with 20 bases between. The CDR3 extends over 16 amino acids. CDR3: CASSFDYGGGFAEAFF. Written as DNA, the CDR3 is TGCGCCAGCAGCTTTGACTATGGGGGAGGGTTCGCTGAAGCTTTCTTT. Complete variable domain (other parts from reference TRBV5-1 and TRBJ1-1): KAGVTQTPRYLIKTRGQQVTLSCSPISGHRSVSWYQQTPGQGLQFLFEYFSETQRNKGNFPGRFSGRQFSNSRSEMNVSTLELGDSALYLCASSFDYGGGFAEAFFGQGTRLTVV.

The chain couples TRBV25-1 to TRBJ2-7; D unresolved. Trimming took 3 bases from V and 2 from J, leaving 17 bases between them. The CDR3 covers 16 residues. Germline lookup yields CDR1 MGHDK and CDR2 SYGVNS. CDR3 protein: CASSDFGTAPAYEQYF. DNA for the CDR3: TGTGCCAGCAGTGACTTCGGTACCGCCCCGGCCTACGAGCAGTACTTC.

The genes are TRBV10-3 and TRBJ2-1, with D possibly being TRBD1 (6 bases). The CDR3 totals 12 residues. V dropped 3 bases and J dropped 15 bases, with 15 bases sitting between them. Germline V gives CDR1 ENHRY, CDR2 SYGVKD. The CDR3 region has the DNA TGTGCCATCAGTGATACCGGACAGCCCTGGTTCTTC. It is translated as CAISDTGQPWFF.

V is TRBV12-3 or TRBV12-4 and J is TRBJ1-1, with D perhaps TRBD1 (6 bases). V gave up 7 bases and J gave up 4 bases, with 13 bases separating them. The CDR3 totals 13 residues. The CDR3 spells CASTFVGGTEAFF. The CDR3 coding sequence is TGTGCCAGCACCTTTGTAGGGGGCACTGAAGCTTTCTTT.

The rearrangement uses TRBV9 and TRBJ2-3, with 8 bases matching TRBD1. The CDR3 is 16 residues long. J was trimmed by 2 bases and V by 3 bases; bases with no gene match: 8. Germline CDR1 is SGDLS and CDR2 is YYNGEE. The DNA for the CDR3 is TGTGCCAGCAGCGATAGGACAGGGACTTCCACAGATACGCAGTATTTT. Translating it yields CASSDRTGTSTDTQYF.

This clone was observed a single time. The chain couples TRBV29-1 to TRBJ1-3; the D gene is possibly TRBD1 (5 bases). CDR1 SQVTM and CDR2 ANQGSEA come from the germline V gene. The length of the CDR3 is 15 residues. Between the trimmed V and J ends, which lost 5 bases and 0 bases, there was a span of 14 bases. CDR3 DNA sequence: TGCAGCGTTACAGGAAAGGGAGGCTCTGGAAACACCATATATTTT. Its translation: CSVTGKGGSGNTIYF.

The chain links TRBV5-4 to TRBJ2-7; TRBD1 agrees at 9 bases. Germline CDR1 SGHNT, CDR2 YYREEE (reference sequence). Germline trimming cut 4 bases from V and 4 bases from J; bases unmatched to any gene: 6. The CDR3 spans 14 residues. CDR3 nucleotide sequence: TGTGCCAGCAGCCGCGGGACAGGGCTTTACGAGCAGTACTTC. Amino acids: CASSRGTGLYEQYF.

The chain carries TRBV9 and TRBJ2-7, with 10 bases lining up with TRBD2. This CDR3 is 16 amino acids long. J lost 7 bases, V lost 0 bases, and 10 bases had no gene match. Germline V lookup: CDR1 SGDLS, CDR2 YYNGEE. The CDR3 DNA is TGTGCCAGCAGCGTAGCCGTGCTAGCGGGAGTTAGGGAGCAGTACTTC. It yields the protein CASSVAVLAGVREQYF.

The genes are TRBV7-2 and TRBJ2-7; TRBD1 aligns across 7 bases. The ends lost 4 bases at V and 1 base at J; junction bases unmatched: 7. Germline V gene lookup returns CDR1 SGHTA and CDR2 FQGNSA. This CDR3 is 15 amino acids long. CDR3 sequence: CASSSQRTGSYEQYF. CDR3 coding DNA: TGTGCCAGCAGCTCCCAGCGGACAGGTTCCTACGAGCAGTACTTC. Combining the CDR3 with reference TRBV7-2 and TRBJ2-7 gives the whole variable domain GAGVSQSPSNKVTEKGKDVELRCDPISGHTALYWYRQSLGQGLEFLIYFQGNSAPDKSGLPSDRFSAERTGGSVSTLTIQRTQQEDSAVYLCASSSQRTGSYEQYFGPGTRLTVT.

The V gene is TRBV6-6, the J gene TRBJ2-1, with 8 bases aligning to TRBD1. The CDR3 contains 16 residues. The V and J ends lost 5 bases and 3 bases, in that order; junction bases with no gene match: 9. The germline gives CDR1 MNHNY, CDR2 SVGAGI (reference sequence). CDR3 nucleotides: TGTGCCAGCAGTCGAGGACAGGGAGTGGGCTACAATGAGCAGTTCTTC. Translated: CASSRGQGVGYNEQFF.